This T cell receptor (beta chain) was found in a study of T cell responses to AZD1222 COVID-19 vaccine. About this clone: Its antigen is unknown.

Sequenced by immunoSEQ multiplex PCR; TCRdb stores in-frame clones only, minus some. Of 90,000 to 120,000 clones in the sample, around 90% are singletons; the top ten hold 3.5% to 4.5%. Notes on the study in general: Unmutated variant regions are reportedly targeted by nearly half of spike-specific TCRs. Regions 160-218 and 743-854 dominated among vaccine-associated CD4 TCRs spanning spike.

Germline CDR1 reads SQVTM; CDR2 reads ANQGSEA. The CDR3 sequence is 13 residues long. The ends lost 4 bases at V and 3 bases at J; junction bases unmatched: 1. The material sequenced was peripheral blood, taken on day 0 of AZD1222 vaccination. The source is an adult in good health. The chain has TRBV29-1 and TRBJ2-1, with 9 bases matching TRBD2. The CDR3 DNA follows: TGCAGCGTTGGGACTAGCGACTACAATGAGCAGTTCTTC. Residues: CSVGTSDYNEQFF.